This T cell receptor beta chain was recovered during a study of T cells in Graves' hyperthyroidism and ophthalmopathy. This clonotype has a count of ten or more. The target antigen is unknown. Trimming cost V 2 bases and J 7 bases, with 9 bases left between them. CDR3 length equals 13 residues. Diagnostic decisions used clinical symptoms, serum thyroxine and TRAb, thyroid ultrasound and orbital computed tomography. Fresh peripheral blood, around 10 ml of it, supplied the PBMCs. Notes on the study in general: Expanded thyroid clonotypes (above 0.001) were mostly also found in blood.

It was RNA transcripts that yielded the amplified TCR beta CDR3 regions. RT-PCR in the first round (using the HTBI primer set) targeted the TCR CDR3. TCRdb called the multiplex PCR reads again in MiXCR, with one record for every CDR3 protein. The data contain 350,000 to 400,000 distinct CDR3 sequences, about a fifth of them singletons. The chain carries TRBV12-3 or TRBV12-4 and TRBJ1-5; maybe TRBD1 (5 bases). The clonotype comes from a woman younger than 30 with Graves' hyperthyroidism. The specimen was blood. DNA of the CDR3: TGTGCCAGCAGTTTACAGGGATACCAGCCCCAGCATTTT. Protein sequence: CASSLQGYQPQHF.